The 25 T cell receptor beta chains presented below share a single source sample, sequenced in a study of blood T cell repertoires in COVID-19. The repertoire was sequenced with immunoSEQ multiplex PCR; TCRdb's copy has only in-frame clones and lacks some. The table lists hundreds of thousands of clones, roughly nine tenths of them singletons. Sequenced: PBMCs or T cells enriched from blood (not recorded which). The receptor source for this set is a woman in her late teens or twenties with acute COVID-19.

This clone was seen a few times. The chain carries TRBV9 and TRBJ2-7; 14 nucleotides line up with TRBD2. The CDR3 covers 17 residues. After removal of 2 bases from V and 2 bases from J, the junction contained 6 bases not matched to a gene. Germline CDR1 is SGDLS and CDR2 is YYNGEE. The CDR3 coding sequence is TGTGCCAGCAGCGTCGCCGAGGGACTAGCGGGAGCCTACGAGCAGTACTTC. Translation gives CASSVAEGLAGAYEQYF.

The chain joins TRBV5-4 to TRBJ1-1, with 9 bases that match TRBD1. Trimming cost V 4 bases and J 0 bases; bases outside gene matches: 7. The CDR3 extends over 16 amino acids. Germline-derived CDR1 and CDR2 are SGHNT and YYREEE (reference sequence). CDR3 region: CASSRGQGEMNTEAFF. In DNA, the CDR3 is TGTGCCAGCAGCAGGGGACAGGGCGAAATGAACACTGAAGCTTTCTTT.

The rearrangement links TRBV12-5 to TRBJ1-4; 9 bases agree with TRBD1. The CDR3 extends over 14 amino acids. Germline CDR1 is LGHNT and CDR2 is FRNRAP. Trimming removed 6 bases from V and 6 bases from J; junction bases left unmatched: 5. The CDR3 protein is CASGTGQGYEKLFF. As DNA, the CDR3 is TGTGCTAGTGGGACAGGACAGGGGTATGAAAAACTGTTTTTT. The whole variable domain, filled in from reference TRBV12-5 and TRBJ1-4, reads DARVTQTPRHKVTEMGQEVTMRCQPILGHNTVFWYRQTMMQGLELLAYFRNRAPLDDSGMPKDRFSAEMPDATLATLKIQPSEPRDSAVYFCASGTGQGYEKLFFGSGTQLSVL.

There are a few counts of this clone. The chain recombines TRBV11-2 with TRBJ1-2; D perhaps matches TRBD1 (5 bases). This CDR3 comprises 15 residues. From germline, CDR1 is SGHAT and CDR2 FQNNGV. V shed 4 bases and J shed 8 bases, with 20 bases lying between them. CDR3 sequence (DNA): TGTGCCAGCAGCTGGCAGTCATCGGGAGAGGGGGGCTACACCTTC. Translated, it gives CASSWQSSGEGGYTF.

The chain carries TRBV29-1 and TRBJ2-7, with 10 bases identical to TRBD2. V lost 6 bases, J lost 7 bases, and 15 bases stayed unmatched. Germline V gene sequence: CDR1 SQVTM, CDR2 ANQGSEA. This CDR3 region has 15 residues. The CDR3 is CSVGTSLAGVGEQYF. CDR3 nucleotide sequence: TGCAGCGTAGGGACTTCCCTAGCGGGAGTAGGGGAGCAGTACTTC.

The V and J genes are TRBV5-4 and TRBJ2-2; weak D call: TRBD1 (6 bases). The CDR3 is made up of 13 amino acids. Germline values: CDR1 SGHNT, CDR2 YYREEE (reference sequence). The V end was cut by 2 bases, the J end by 6 bases, with 8 bases between. The CDR3 reads CASSLQGSGELFF. The CDR3 bases are TGTGCCAGCAGCTTACAGGGTTCCGGGGAGCTGTTTTTT. Together with reference TRBV5-4 and TRBJ2-2, the CDR3 gives the full variable domain: ETGVTQSPTHLIKTRGQQVTLRCSSQSGHNTVSWYQQALGQGPQFIFQYYREEENGRGNFPPRFSGLQFPNYSSELNVNALELDDSALYLCASSLQGSGELFFGEGSRLTVL.

The CDR3 DNA follows: TGTGCCAGCACCGAATCCCGGGACAGCCTATTCCACCTGAACACCGGGGAGCTGTTTTTT. It codes for CASTESRDSLFHLNTGELFF. The gene calls are TRBV5-4 and TRBJ2-2, with TRBD1 identical over 7 bases. Germline CDR1 is SGHNT and CDR2 is YYREEE (reference sequence). The junction had 21 bases not matched to a gene; V was cut back by 6 bases and J by 1 base. The CDR3 loop spans 20 amino acids.

The J gene is TRBJ1-1, the V gene TRBV29-1; a weak D match, TRBD1 (5 bases). The CDR3 has 12 amino acids. Germline CDR1 reads SQVTM; CDR2 reads ANQGSEA. V was trimmed by 7 bases and J by 2 bases, leaving 11 bases between them. CDR3 nucleotide sequence: TGCAGCGCGGTCGGGGGAAACACTGAAGCTTTCTTT. Protein: CSAVGGNTEAFF.

This clone occurred once. An end of the junction differs from the germline gene, which may be a read error. The chain is built from TRBV10-1 and TRBJ2-7, with TRBD2 matching 11 bases. This CDR3 is 17 amino acids long. Germline CDR1 is WNHNN and CDR2 is SYGVQD (reference sequence). The CDR3 region is CASSELRLAGGQYGQYF. DNA for the CDR3: TGCGCCAGCAGTGAGTTGAGGCTAGCGGGAGGCCAATACGGGCAGTACTTC.

The chain carries TRBV20-1 and TRBJ2-7; TRBD1 matches at 8 bases. Germline V lookup: CDR1 DFQATT, CDR2 SNEGSKA (reference sequence). Losses at the gene ends were 6 bases for V and 11 bases for J; bases not matched to a gene: 6. This CDR3 comprises 10 residues. This CDR3 is CSAQDREEYF. The DNA of the CDR3 is TGCAGTGCCCAGGACAGGGAGGAGTACTTC.

V and J are TRBV6-5 and TRBJ2-7; 8 bases match TRBD2. The V segment lost 7 bases and the J segment 2 bases; nucleotides outside the gene matches: 7. Germline CDR1 MNHEY, CDR2 SVGAGI. The CDR3 spans 14 residues. Here the CDR3 DNA reads TGTGCCAGCAATTCTCTCGGGGGGGCCTACGAGCAGTACTTC. It translates to CASNSLGGAYEQYF.

This clone occurred once. V and J are TRBV7-9 and TRBJ2-5; 7 nucleotides match TRBD1. Germline V lookup: CDR1 SEHNR, CDR2 FQNEAQ (reference sequence). The junction had 6 bases not matched to a gene; V was cut back by 5 bases and J by 0 bases. CDR3 size: 15 residues. The CDR3, as DNA: TGTGCCAGCAGCCACCTGGACAGGAACCAAGAGACCCAGTACTTC. This sequence encodes CASSHLDRNQETQYF.

The chain has TRBV4-1 and TRBJ1-5; the D gene is possibly TRBD1 (6 bases). Trimming stripped 0 bases from V and 4 bases from J, with 10 bases between. CDR1 is MGHRA, CDR2 YSYEKL, per germline. The CDR3 has 15 amino acids. The CDR3 nucleotides read TGCGCCAGCAGCCAAGATTCAGGGGTAAATCAGCCCCAGCATTTT. Translated: CASSQDSGVNQPQHF.

The J gene is TRBJ2-3, the V gene TRBV19, with 16 nucleotides matching TRBD2. V trimming: 5 bases; J trimming: 2 bases; junction bases outside the gene matches: 13. The CDR3 loop spans 20 amino acids. Germline CDR1 LNHDA, CDR2 SQIVND (reference sequence). CDR3 sequence: CASSLPGLAGGQGVTDTQYF. In DNA form, the CDR3 reads TGTGCCAGTAGTCTTCCGGGACTAGCGGGGGGGCAAGGGGTCACAGATACGCAGTATTTT.

The V and J genes are TRBV10-1 and TRBJ2-1; D is possibly TRBD2 (6 bases). The length of the CDR3 is 15 residues. Trimming left V 2 bases short and J 3 bases short, with 11 bases between. The V gene's germline CDR1 is WNHNN and CDR2 SYGVQD (reference sequence). CDR3 region: CASSEMAGNYNEQFF. CDR3 DNA: TGCGCCAGCAGTGAGATGGCGGGAAACTACAATGAGCAGTTCTTC.

This chain joins TRBV2 and TRBJ1-6, with D possibly being TRBD1 (6 bases). The CDR3 consists of 15 residues. V was trimmed by 3 bases and J by 6 bases, leaving 12 bases between them. Germline-derived CDR1 and CDR2 are SNHLY and FYNNEI. CDR3 sequence: CASSELGGGNSPLHF. The CDR3 nucleotides read TGTGCCAGCAGTGAGTTAGGGGGGGGTAATTCACCCCTCCACTTT.

The J gene is TRBJ2-7, the V gene TRBV5-6; 8 bases are a match to TRBD2. The germline CDR1 and CDR2 sequences are SGHDT and YYEEEE. V gave up 4 bases and J gave up 7 bases; unmatched junction bases: 13. The CDR3 contains 15 residues. This chain's CDR3 is CASSPGLVGGGEQYF. DNA for the CDR3: TGTGCCAGCAGCCCGGGACTAGTGGGAGGTGGTGAGCAGTACTTC.

V usage is TRBV6-5 and J usage is TRBJ2-2, with 7 bases that match TRBD1. CDR1 and CDR2 from the germline V gene are MNHEY and SVGAGI. Trimming removed 6 bases from V and 7 bases from J; junction bases left unmatched: 8. CDR3 length: 14 residues. The CDR3 region is CASRSTGAGGELFF. The CDR3, as DNA: TGTGCCAGCAGGTCCACAGGGGCGGGCGGGGAGCTGTTTTTT.

The CDR3 DNA reads TGTGCCACCAGCGCGGTGGACAGGGTTGAAAAACTGTTTTTT. It codes for CATSAVDRVEKLFF. V usage is TRBV15 and J usage is TRBJ1-4, with 8 bases that match TRBD1. Germline V gene data show CDR1 as LNHNV and CDR2 as YYDKDF (reference sequence). The CDR3 sequence is 14 residues long. Trimming at V came to 5 bases and at J to 7 bases, leaving 6 bases not matched to a gene.

The V and J genes are TRBV19 and TRBJ2-1, with 10 bases identical to TRBD2. Losses at the gene ends were 2 bases for V and 8 bases for J; bases not matched to a gene: 9. CDR1 and CDR2 (germline): LNHDA, SQIVND (reference sequence). The CDR3 has 16 amino acids. This CDR3 is CASSIPAGGGRYEQFF. DNA for the CDR3: TGTGCCAGTAGTATACCAGCGGGAGGGGGTAGGTATGAGCAGTTCTTC.

The CDR3 is CASSRGDYGYTF. In nucleotides, the CDR3 is TGTGCCAGTAGTCGCGGGGACTATGGCTACACCTTC. The chain joins TRBV19 to TRBJ1-2; D remains ambiguous. Germline V lookup: CDR1 LNHDA, CDR2 SQIVND (reference sequence). There are 12 residues in the CDR3. The germline V and J ends were trimmed by 5 bases and 3 bases, with 7 bases remaining between them.

This clone appeared once. CDR3 in amino acids: CASNEGAGRNGYTF. The DNA of the CDR3 is TGTGCCAGTAATGAGGGAGCAGGGAGGAATGGCTACACCTTC. The chain is built from TRBV19 and TRBJ1-2; D possibly corresponds to TRBD1 (5 bases). Between the trimmed V and J ends, which lost 7 bases and 6 bases, there was a span of 18 bases. The CDR3 loop spans 14 amino acids. Per the germline V gene, CDR1 is LNHDA and CDR2 is SQIVND (reference sequence).

The CDR3 DNA reads as TGTGCCAGCAGCGTAGGGACAGGGTCGGGTCAGCCCCAGCATTTT. Protein: CASSVGTGSGQPQHF. The chain combines TRBV7-8 with TRBJ1-5; 9 nucleotides agree with TRBD1. CDR3 length: 15 residues. The germline CDR1 and CDR2 sequences are SGHVS and FQNEAQ. J gave up 6 bases and V 5 bases, and 8 bases lay outside the gene matches.

The gene calls are TRBV29-1 and TRBJ1-3, with D unresolved. This CDR3 region has 15 residues. V shed 4 bases and J shed 0 bases, with 13 bases lying between them. The V gene's germline CDR1 is SQVTM and CDR2 ANQGSEA. The CDR3: CSVGGKELSGNTIYF. Here the CDR3 DNA reads TGCAGCGTTGGCGGTAAGGAGCTCTCTGGAAACACCATATATTTT. Combining the CDR3 with reference TRBV29-1 and TRBJ1-3 gives the whole variable domain SAVISQKPSRDICQRGTSLTIQCQVDSQVTMMFWYRQQPGQSLTLIATANQGSEATYESGFVIDKFPISRPNLTFSTLTVSNMSPEDSSIYLCSVGGKELSGNTIYFGEGSWLTVV.

The V call is TRBV5-5, the J call TRBJ2-7; perhaps TRBD1 as D (5 bases). The CDR3 runs 14 residues. The V end was cut by 3 bases, the J end by 2 bases, with 12 bases between. Germline lookup yields CDR1 SGHKS and CDR2 YYEKEE (reference sequence). The CDR3 here is CASSSTVPPYEQYF. As DNA, the CDR3 is TGTGCCAGCAGCTCGACAGTTCCTCCCTACGAGCAGTACTTC.